This T cell receptor (beta chain) originates from a study of blood T cell repertoires in COVID-19. Overall study: Material from acute and convalescent COVID-19 was sourced from the United States, Italy and Spain. Nucleic acid was either cDNA or gDNA, and it came from T cells, B-cell-depleted T cells, or PBMCs.

Original methodology: It was from reference gene primer amplification that nucleated cell counts were estimated. TCRdb keeps only in-frame clones here, not all; method: immunoSEQ multiplex PCR. V, J and clone size reflect that table, while D and trimming were determined from the DNA. The table has tens of thousands of clones, around 87% seen once; the top ten hold about 6.5%. The V and J ends lost 1 base and 8 bases respectively, with 14 bases between them. CDR1 and CDR2 from the germline V gene are SGHAT and FQNNGV. The CDR3 extends over 14 amino acids. Sequencing used peripheral blood. The chain combines TRBV11-2 with TRBJ1-2; no reliable D call. This receptor was identified in a woman in her fifties or sixties with COVID-19, enrolled during active disease. Written as DNA, the CDR3 is TGTGCCAGCAGCTTAGGAGTCAGGCCAGGAGGCTACACCTTC. Amino acids: CASSLGVRPGGYTF.